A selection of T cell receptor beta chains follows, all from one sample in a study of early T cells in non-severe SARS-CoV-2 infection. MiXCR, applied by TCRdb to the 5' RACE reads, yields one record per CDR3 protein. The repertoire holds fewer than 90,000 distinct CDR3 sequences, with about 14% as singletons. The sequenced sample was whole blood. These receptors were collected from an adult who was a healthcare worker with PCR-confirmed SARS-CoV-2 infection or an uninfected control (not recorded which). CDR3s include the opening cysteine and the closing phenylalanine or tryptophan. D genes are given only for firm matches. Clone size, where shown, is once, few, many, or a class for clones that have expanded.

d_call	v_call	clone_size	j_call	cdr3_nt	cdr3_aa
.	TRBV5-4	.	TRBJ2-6	TGTGCCAGTGCCCCGGGCTCTGGGGCCAACGTCCTGACTTTC	CASAPGSGANVLTF
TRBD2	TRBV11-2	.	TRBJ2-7	TGTGCCAGCAGCCCCAGGACTAGCGGCTCCTACGAGCAGTACTTC	CASSPRTSGSYEQYF
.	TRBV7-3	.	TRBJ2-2	TGTGCCAGCAGCTTACAGGGGGGCGCGAACACCGGGGAGCTGTTTTTT	CASSLQGGANTGELFF
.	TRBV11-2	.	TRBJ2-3	TGTGCCAGCAGCGAGGGGGCTAGCTGGGGAGGGGTAGATACGCAGTATTTT	CASSEGASWGGVDTQYF
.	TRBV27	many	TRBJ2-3	TGTGCCAGCAGAAGGACAGATACGCAGTATTTT	CASRRTDTQYF
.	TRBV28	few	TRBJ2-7	TGTGCCAGCAGTCTGCCCCTCTACGAGCAGTACTTC	CASSLPLYEQYF
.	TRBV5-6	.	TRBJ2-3	TGTGCCAGCAGCTTGGATTGGACCCCAGGGAATACGCAGTATTTT	CASSLDWTPGNTQYF
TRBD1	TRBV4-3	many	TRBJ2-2	TGCGCCAGCAGCCAACGACAGGGAGCCGGGGAGCTGTTTTTT	CASSQRQGAGELFF
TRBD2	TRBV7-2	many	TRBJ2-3	TGTGCCAGCAGCCTAGACGGGGGGGCAGATACGCAGTATTTT	CASSLDGGADTQYF
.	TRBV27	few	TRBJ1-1	TGTGCCACCAAGTCCCCGGCGGCTGTAGGGAAAGACACTGAAGCTTTCTTT	CATKSPAAVGKDTEAFF
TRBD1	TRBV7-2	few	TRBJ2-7	TGTGCCATCAGCTTAGGGGAGACAGGGACCTACGAGCAGTACTTC	CAISLGETGTYEQYF
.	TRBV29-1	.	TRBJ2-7	TGCAGCACCCAGGGGACCTACGAGCAGTACTTC	CSTQGTYEQYF
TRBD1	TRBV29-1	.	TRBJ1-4	TGCAGCGTGCCGGGACAGGGGGATGAAAAACTGTTTTTT	CSVPGQGDEKLFF
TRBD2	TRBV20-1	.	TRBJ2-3	TGCAGTGCTAGCTTGTTAGCGGGGATCACAGATACGCAGTATTTT	CSASLLAGITDTQYF
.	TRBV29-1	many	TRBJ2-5	TGCAGCGTTGGAAGGGGCAGGGGAGGCGAGACCCAGTACTTC	CSVGRGRGGETQYF
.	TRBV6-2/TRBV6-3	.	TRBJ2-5	TGTGCCAGCAGTTACGACCGACCTAGGCAAGAGACCCAGTACTTC	CASSYDRPRQETQYF
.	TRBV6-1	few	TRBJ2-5	TGTGCCAGCGGGGGACTCCGGGAGACCCAGTACTTC	CASGGLRETQYF
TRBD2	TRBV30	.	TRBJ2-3	TGTGCCTGGAGTCTCCCTGCGGGGGGGCGCACAGATACGCAGTATTTT	CAWSLPAGGRTDTQYF
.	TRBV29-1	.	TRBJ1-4	TGCAGCGTTGAGGAGGGTCAACTGTTTTTT	CSVEEGQLFF
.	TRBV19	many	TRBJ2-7	TGTGCCAGTAGTATGCGCGGTACCAGGGGCTACGAGCAGTACTTC	CASSMRGTRGYEQYF
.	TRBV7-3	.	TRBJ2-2	TGTGCCAGCAGCCCCTCAATCGTGGGCGGGGAGCTGTTTTTT	CASSPSIVGGELFF
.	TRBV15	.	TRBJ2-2	TGTGCCACCAGCAGAGACCCAGGGGGGGTCCCCACCGGGGAGCTGTTTTTT	CATSRDPGGVPTGELFF
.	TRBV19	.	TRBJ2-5	TGTGCCAGTAGACAGGGAGGTAGAGAGACCCAGTACTTC	CASRQGGRETQYF
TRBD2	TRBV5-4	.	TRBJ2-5	TGTGCCAGCAGCTTGGTAGCGGGGGTCCAAGAGACCCAGTACTTC	CASSLVAGVQETQYF
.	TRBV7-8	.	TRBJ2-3	TGTGCCAGCAGCCCCCGGACAGTCACAGATACGCAGTATTTT	CASSPRTVTDTQYF
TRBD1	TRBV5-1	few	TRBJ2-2	TGCGCCAGCAGCCTGCAGGGGGCGCGCACCGGGGAGCTGTTTTTT	CASSLQGARTGELFF
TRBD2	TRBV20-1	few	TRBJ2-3	TGCAGTGCTAGTGGCGGGGGAGGCACAGATACGCAGTATTTT	CSASGGGGTDTQYF
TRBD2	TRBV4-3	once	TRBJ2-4	TGCGCCAGCAGCCAAGATCTGCGGGGGTTTGTTCAGTACTTC	CASSQDLRGFVQYF
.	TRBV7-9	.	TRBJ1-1	TGTGCCAGCAGCTCTCAAGGGGTTCCGACTGAAGCTTTCTTT	CASSSQGVPTEAFF
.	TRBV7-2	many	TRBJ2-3	TGTGCCAGCAGTCAGCCCGAACTACTCACAGATACGCAGTATTTT	CASSQPELLTDTQYF
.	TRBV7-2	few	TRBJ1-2	TGTGCCAGCAGCTTAGCAATGGGAGGCTACACCTTC	CASSLAMGGYTF